This T cell receptor (beta chain) was documented in a study of metastatic and nonmetastatic thyroid tumors. Study overall: Repertoires were compared across blood and tumor or nodule tissue from malignant and benign thyroid patients. Study-level findings and limits: Significantly greater TCR beta diversity was reportedly found in malignant thyroid tumors than in benign nodules (in blood and tumor).

Per the authors' pipeline: For papillary thyroid cancer, a distant-metastasis classifier was constructed from CDR3 differences observed across clinicopathological groups. MiXCR re-clonotyped the PCR reads for TCRdb. In this record, the V and J calls reflect TCRdb's handling and not the investigators' own analysis. The table has some 13,000 clones, 21% seen once. Every patient was untreated before thyroid surgery. The CDR3 runs to 16 residues. V was shortened by 6 bases and J by 2 bases, with 17 bases between the two germline ends. Germline lookup yields CDR1 ENHRY and CDR2 SYGVKD. As for this clone: Its specificity is unknown.

The sequence derives from a female donor with papillary thyroid cancer or a benign thyroid nodule (not recorded which). Some clones in this sample may be carry-over from other donors' samples. The chain couples TRBV10-3 to TRBJ2-1, with D hard to call. The specimen was adjacent normal tissue. As DNA, the CDR3 is TGTGCCATCAGCCCAGACTCTCAGAGACCCTACAATGAGCAGTTCTTC. This encodes CAISPDSQRPYNEQFF.